This paragraph covers one T cell receptor (beta chain) sequence. MiXCR, run by TCRdb on the 5' RACE reads, gives a single entry per CDR3 protein. The repertoire holds over 150,000 distinct CDR3 sequences, with around a sixth as singletons. The data were obtained in a study of T-cell memory formation after mild COVID-19. The origin of this receptor is a man between 18 and 29 years old who had mild COVID-19 (a few samples of this study predate the infection). Cell type and time point are not known. Sequenced material: PBMCs or a T cell subset sorted from them (not recorded which).

The CDR3 region has the DNA TGTGCCAGCAGTTCCCGAACCGGGGGCTATGGCTACACCTTC. Translating it yields CASSSRTGGYGYTF. This chain uses TRBV12-3 or TRBV12-4 with TRBJ1-2, with D possibly matching TRBD1 (5 bases). V was cut by 4 bases and J by 4 bases, with 13 bases left in between. The CDR3 contains 14 residues.